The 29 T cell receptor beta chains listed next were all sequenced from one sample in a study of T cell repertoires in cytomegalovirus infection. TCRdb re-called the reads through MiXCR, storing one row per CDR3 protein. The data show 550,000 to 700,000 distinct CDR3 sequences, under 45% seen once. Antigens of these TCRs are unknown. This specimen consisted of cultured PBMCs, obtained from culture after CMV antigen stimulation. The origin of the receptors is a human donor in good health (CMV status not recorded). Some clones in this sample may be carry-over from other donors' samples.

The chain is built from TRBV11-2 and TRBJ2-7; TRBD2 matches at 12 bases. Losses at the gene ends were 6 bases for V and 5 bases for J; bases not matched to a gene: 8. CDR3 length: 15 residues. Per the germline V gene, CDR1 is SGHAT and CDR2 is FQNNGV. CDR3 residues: CASRRLAGGPNEQYF. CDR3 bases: TGTGCCAGCAGGCGTCTAGCGGGGGGGCCCAACGAGCAGTACTTC.

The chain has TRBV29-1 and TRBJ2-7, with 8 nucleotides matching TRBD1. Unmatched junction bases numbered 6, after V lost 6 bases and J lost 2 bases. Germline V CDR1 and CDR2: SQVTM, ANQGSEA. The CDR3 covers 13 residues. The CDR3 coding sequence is TGCAGCGTGGAGGACAGGGAAACCTACGAGCAGTACTTC. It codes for CSVEDRETYEQYF.

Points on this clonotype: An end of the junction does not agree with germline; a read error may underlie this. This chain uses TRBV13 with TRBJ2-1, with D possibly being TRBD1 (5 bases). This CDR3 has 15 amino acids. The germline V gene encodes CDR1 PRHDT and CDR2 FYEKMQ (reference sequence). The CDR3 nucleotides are TGTGCCAGCAGCCTAGGGGAAGGAGCCTACAATGAGCAGTTCTTC. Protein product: CASSLGEGAYNEQFF.

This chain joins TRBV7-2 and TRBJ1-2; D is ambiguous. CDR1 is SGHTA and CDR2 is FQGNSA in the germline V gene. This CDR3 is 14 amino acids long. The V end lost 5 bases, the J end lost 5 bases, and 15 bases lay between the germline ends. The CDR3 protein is CASSPRRVGYGYTF. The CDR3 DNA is TGTGCCAGCAGCCCGCGGCGGGTAGGGTATGGCTACACCTTC.

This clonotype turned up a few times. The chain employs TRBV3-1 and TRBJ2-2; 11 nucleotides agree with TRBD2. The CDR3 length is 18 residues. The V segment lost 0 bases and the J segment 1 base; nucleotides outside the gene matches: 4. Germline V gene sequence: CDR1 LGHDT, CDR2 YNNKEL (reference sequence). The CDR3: CASSQDSGGDLNTGELFF. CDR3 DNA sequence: TGTGCCAGCAGCCAAGATAGCGGGGGGGATCTGAACACCGGGGAGCTGTTTTTT.

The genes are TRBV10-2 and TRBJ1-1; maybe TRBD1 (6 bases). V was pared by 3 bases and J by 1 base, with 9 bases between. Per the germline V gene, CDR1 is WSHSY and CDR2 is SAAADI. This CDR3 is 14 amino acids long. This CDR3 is CASSDSDRNTEAFF. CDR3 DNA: TGCGCCAGCAGTGATTCGGACAGGAACACTGAAGCTTTCTTT.

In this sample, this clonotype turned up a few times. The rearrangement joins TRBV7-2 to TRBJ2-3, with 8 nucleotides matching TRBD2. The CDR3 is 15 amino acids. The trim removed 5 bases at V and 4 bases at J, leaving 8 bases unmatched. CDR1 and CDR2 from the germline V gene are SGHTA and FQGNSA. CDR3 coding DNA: TGTGCCAGCAGCCTGACTAGCGTGGGCGCAGATACGCAGTATTTT. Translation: CASSLTSVGADTQYF. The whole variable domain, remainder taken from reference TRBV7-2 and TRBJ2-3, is GAGVSQSPSNKVTEKGKDVELRCDPISGHTALYWYRQSLGQGLEFLIYFQGNSAPDKSGLPSDRFSAERTGGSVSTLTIQRTQQEDSAVYLCASSLTSVGADTQYFGPGTRLTVL.

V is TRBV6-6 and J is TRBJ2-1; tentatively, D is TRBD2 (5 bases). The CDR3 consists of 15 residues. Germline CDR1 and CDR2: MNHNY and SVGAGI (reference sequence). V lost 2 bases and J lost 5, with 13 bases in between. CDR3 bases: TGTGCCAGCAGTTACCGCGGTGACTACCACAATGAGCAGTTCTTC. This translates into CASSYRGDYHNEQFF.

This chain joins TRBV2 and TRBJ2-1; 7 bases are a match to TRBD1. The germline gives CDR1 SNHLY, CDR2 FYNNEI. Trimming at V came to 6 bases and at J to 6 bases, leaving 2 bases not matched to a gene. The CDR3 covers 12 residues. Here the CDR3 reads CASSDRVNEQFF. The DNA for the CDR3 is TGTGCCAGCAGCGACAGGGTCAATGAGCAGTTCTTC.

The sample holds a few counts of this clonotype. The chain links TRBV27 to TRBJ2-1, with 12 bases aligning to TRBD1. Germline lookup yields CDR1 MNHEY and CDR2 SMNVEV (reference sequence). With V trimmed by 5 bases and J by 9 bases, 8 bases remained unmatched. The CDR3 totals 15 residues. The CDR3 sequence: CASSLGTGGRGEQFF. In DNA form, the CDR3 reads TGTGCCAGCAGTCTCGGGACAGGGGGCCGGGGTGAGCAGTTCTTC.

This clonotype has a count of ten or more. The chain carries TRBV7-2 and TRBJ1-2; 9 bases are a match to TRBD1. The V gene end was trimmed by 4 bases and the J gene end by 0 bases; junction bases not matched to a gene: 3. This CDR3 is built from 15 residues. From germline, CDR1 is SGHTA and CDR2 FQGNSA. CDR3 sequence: CASSSRDRANYGYTF. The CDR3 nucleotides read TGTGCCAGCAGCTCCCGGGACAGGGCTAACTATGGCTACACCTTC.

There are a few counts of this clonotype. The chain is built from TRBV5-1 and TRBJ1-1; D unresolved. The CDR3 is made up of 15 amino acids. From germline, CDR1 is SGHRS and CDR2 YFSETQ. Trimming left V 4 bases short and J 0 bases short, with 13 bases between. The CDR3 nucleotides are TGCGCCAGCAGCCTCCTGGGGTTCATGAACACTGAAGCTTTCTTT. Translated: CASSLLGFMNTEAFF. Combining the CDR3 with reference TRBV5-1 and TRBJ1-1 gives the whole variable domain KAGVTQTPRYLIKTRGQQVTLSCSPISGHRSVSWYQQTPGQGLQFLFEYFSETQRNKGNFPGRFSGRQFSNSRSEMNVSTLELGDSALYLCASSLLGFMNTEAFFGQGTRLTVV.

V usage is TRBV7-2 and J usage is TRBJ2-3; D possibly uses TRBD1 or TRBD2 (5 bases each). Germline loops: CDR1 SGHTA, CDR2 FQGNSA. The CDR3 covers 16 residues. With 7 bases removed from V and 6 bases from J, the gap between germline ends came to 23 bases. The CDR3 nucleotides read TGTGCCAGCACCCAAGGGGCGCGAGGGCCGGGGGATACGCAGTATTTT. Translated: CASTQGARGPGDTQYF.

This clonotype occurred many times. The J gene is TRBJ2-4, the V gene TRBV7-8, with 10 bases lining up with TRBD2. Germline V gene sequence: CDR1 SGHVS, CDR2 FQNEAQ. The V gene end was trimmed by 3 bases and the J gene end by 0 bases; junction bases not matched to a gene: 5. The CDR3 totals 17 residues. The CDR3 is CASSFMLAGVAKNIQYF. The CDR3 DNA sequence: TGTGCCAGCAGCTTTATGCTAGCGGGAGTAGCCAAAAACATTCAGTACTTC.

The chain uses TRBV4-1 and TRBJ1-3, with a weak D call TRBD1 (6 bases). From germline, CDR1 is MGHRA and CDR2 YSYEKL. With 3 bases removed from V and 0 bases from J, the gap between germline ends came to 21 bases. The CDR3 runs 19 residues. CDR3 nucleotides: TGCGCCAGCAGCCACACAGGGTATCGTACGGCTAGCTCTGGAAACACCATATATTTT. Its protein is CASSHTGYRTASSGNTIYF.

CDR3 protein: CASSFRTGANTGELFF. CDR3 bases: TGTGCCAGCAGCTTCCGGACAGGAGCGAACACCGGGGAGCTGTTTTTT. This chain joins TRBV7-8 and TRBJ2-2; 7 bases match TRBD1. The CDR3 has 16 residues. CDR1 and CDR2 from the germline V gene are SGHVS and FQNEAQ. J was trimmed by 0 bases and V by 3 bases; bases with no gene match: 4.

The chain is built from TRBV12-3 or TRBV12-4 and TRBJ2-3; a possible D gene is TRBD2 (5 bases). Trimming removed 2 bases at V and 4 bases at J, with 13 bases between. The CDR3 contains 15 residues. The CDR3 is CASSLWVGMSDTQYF. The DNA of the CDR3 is TGTGCCAGCAGTTTATGGGTCGGGATGTCAGATACGCAGTATTTT.

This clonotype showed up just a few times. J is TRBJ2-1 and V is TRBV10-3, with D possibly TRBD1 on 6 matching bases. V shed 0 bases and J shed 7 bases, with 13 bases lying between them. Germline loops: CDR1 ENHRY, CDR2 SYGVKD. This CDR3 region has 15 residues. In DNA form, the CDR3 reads TGTGCCATCAGTGAGTCGTCAGGGGCTAGGAATGAGCAGTTCTTC. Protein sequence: CAISESSGARNEQFF.

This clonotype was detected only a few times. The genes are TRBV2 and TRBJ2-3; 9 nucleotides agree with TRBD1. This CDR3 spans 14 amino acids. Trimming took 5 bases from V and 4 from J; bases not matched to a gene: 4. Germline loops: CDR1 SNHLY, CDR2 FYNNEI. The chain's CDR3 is CASSTGGSPDTQYF. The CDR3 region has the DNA TGTGCCAGCAGTACAGGGGGCTCGCCAGATACGCAGTATTTT.

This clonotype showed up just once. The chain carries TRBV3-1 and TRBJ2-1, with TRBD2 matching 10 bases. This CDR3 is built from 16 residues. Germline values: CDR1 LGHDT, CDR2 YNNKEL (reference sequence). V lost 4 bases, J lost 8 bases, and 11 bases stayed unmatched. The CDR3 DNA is TGTGCCAGCAGCCGAGCTAGCGGGAGAGTATTCGATGAGCAGTTCTTC. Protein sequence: CASSRASGRVFDEQFF.

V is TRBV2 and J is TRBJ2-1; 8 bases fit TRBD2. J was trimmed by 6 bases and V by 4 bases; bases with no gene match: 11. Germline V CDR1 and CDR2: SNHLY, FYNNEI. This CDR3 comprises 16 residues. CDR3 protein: CASSGPSGWKGNEQFF. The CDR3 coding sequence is TGTGCCAGCAGTGGCCCTAGCGGGTGGAAGGGCAATGAGCAGTTCTTC.

CDR3 bases: TGCAGTGCTAGCCGGGGGACTAGCGGAATCTACGAGCAGTACTTC. Translation: CSASRGTSGIYEQYF. The J gene is TRBJ2-7, the V gene TRBV20-1, with 11 bases lining up with TRBD2. Germline CDR1 reads DFQATT; CDR2 reads SNEGSKA (reference sequence). J gave up 3 bases and V 3 bases, and 7 bases lay outside the gene matches. This CDR3 region has 15 residues.

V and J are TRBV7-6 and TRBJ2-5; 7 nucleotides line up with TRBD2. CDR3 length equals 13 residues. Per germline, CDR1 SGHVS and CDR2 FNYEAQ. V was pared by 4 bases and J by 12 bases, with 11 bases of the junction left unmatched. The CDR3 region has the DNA TGTGCCAGCAGCTCCCGAGGGCTAGCGGATGAGTACTTC. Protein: CASSSRGLADEYF.

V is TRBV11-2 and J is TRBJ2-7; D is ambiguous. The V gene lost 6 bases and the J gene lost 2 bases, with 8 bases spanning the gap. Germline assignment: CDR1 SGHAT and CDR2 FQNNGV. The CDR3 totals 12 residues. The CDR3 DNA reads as TGTGCCAGCAGGGAAGCAGCCTACGAGCAGTACTTC. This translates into CASREAAYEQYF.

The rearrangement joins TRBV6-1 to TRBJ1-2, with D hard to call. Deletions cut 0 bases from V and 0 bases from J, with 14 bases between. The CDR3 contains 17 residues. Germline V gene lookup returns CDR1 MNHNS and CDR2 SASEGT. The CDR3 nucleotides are TGTGCCAGCAGTGAAGCAGGTCGGACCGAAGCTAACTATGGCTACACCTTC. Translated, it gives CASSEAGRTEANYGYTF.

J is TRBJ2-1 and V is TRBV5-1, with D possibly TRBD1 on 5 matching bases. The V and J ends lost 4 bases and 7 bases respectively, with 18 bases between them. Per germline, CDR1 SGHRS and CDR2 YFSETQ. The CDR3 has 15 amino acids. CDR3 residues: CASSPGDQGLNEQFF. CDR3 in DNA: TGCGCCAGCAGCCCTGGAGACCAGGGCCTTAATGAGCAGTTCTTC.

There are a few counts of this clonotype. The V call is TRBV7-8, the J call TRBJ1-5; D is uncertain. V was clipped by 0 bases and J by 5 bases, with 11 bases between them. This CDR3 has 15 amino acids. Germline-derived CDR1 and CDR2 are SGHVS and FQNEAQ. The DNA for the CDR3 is TGTGCCAGCAGCTTAGCGCGGATTACCCATCAGCCCCAGCATTTT. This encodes CASSLARITHQPQHF.

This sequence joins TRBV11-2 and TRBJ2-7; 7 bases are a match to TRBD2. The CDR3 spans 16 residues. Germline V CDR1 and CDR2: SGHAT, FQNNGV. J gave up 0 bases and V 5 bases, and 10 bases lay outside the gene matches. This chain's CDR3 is CASSPEAGSRSYEQYF. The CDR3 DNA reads TGTGCCAGCAGCCCCGAAGCGGGATCCCGCTCCTACGAGCAGTACTTC.

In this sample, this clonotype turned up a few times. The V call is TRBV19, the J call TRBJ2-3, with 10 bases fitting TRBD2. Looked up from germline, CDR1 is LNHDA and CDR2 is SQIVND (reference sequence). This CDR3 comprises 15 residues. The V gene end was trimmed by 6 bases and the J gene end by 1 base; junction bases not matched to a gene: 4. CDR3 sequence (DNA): TGTGCCAGTAGACCAGCGGGAGGGGGCACAGATACGCAGTATTTT. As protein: CASRPAGGGTDTQYF.